Each of the 6 T cell receptor beta chains below was sequenced from the same sample in a study of blood T cell repertoires in COVID-19. Assay used: immunoSEQ multiplex PCR; TCRdb lists only in-frame clones, some missing. There are some 28,000 clones in the sample; around 90% occur only once, and roughly 9.9% lies in the top ten. Specimen: peripheral blood. The receptors here all came from a human donor in a cohort sampled during active COVID-19.

V gene TRBV6-5 combines with J gene TRBJ1-1; 9 bases are shared with TRBD1. The V and J ends lost 10 bases and 1 base, in that order; junction bases with no gene match: 10. From germline, CDR1 is MNHEY and CDR2 SVGAGI. The CDR3 is 15 residues long. Here the CDR3 reads CATKDRGKGNTEAFF. The CDR3 nucleotides read TGTGCCACCAAGGACAGGGGCAAAGGGAACACTGAAGCTTTCTTT.

The V call is TRBV11-3, the J call TRBJ1-1; no definite D call. CDR1 is SGHNT, CDR2 YENEEA, per germline. With 2 bases removed from V and 10 bases from J, the gap between germline ends came to 11 bases. This CDR3 has 12 amino acids. The CDR3 loop is CASSLSGNRAFF. CDR3 DNA: TGTGCCAGCAGCTTATCCGGTAACCGAGCTTTCTTT.

This chain links TRBV7-9 with TRBJ2-1, with D unclear. Germline V gene lookup returns CDR1 SEHNR and CDR2 FQNEAQ (reference sequence). V was trimmed by 6 bases and J by 7 bases, leaving 7 bases between them. The CDR3 consists of 11 residues. The CDR3 loop reads CASSSSNEQFF. CDR3 bases: TGTGCCAGCAGTAGTTCGAATGAGCAGTTCTTC.

This clone was counted once. The chain is built from TRBV7-2 and TRBJ2-1, with 7 nucleotides matching TRBD2. Germline V gene data show CDR1 as SGHTA and CDR2 as FQGNSA. The CDR3 length is 17 residues. J gave up 6 bases and V 3 bases, and 14 bases lay outside the gene matches. CDR3 protein: CASSFNPPVLAVNEQFF. The CDR3 DNA is TGTGCCAGCAGCTTTAACCCCCCGGTTCTAGCGGTCAATGAGCAGTTCTTC. Variable domain in full (rest from reference TRBV7-2 and TRBJ2-1): GAGVSQSPSNKVTEKGKDVELRCDPISGHTALYWYRQSLGQGLEFLIYFQGNSAPDKSGLPSDRFSAERTGGSVSTLTIQRTQQEDSAVYLCASSFNPPVLAVNEQFFGPGTRLTVL.

This chain connects TRBV5-1 to TRBJ2-7; D is perhaps TRBD1 (6 bases). Trimming removed 6 bases at V and 7 bases at J, with 20 bases between. This CDR3 contains 14 residues. Germline values: CDR1 SGHRS, CDR2 YFSETQ. CDR3 sequence reads: CASTWGRGVGEQYF. The CDR3 nucleotides are TGCGCCAGCACCTGGGGCAGGGGTGTAGGAGAGCAGTACTTC.

This sequence joins TRBV3-1 (or the pseudogene TRBV3-2) and TRBJ2-7, with 13 bases that match TRBD2. V was pared by 5 bases and J by 2 bases, with 6 bases of the junction left unmatched. Looked up from germline, CDR1 is LGHDT and CDR2 is YNNKEL (reference sequence). CDR3 length: 16 residues. The CDR3 region has the DNA TGTGCCAGCAGCTCTCGGACTAGCGGGAGACCCTACGAGCAGTACTTC. This encodes CASSSRTSGRPYEQYF.